Reported below is one T cell receptor beta chain. Using immunoSEQ multiplex PCR, the repertoire was profiled, and TCRdb retains in-frame clones only, with some absent. The sample consists of some 70,000 clones, 90% to 95% of them appearing once. V lost 7 bases to trimming and J lost 4 bases, with 12 bases between them. The germline gives CDR1 SGHRS, CDR2 YFSETQ. The CDR3 length is 12 residues. This sample stems from a study of technical replicates of blood from a few donors. The chain is built from TRBV5-1 and TRBJ2-7; a weak D match, TRBD1 (6 bases). The sample was PBMCs. This TCR derives from a human donor in good health. Some clones in this sample may be carry-over from other donors' samples. The CDR3 region has the DNA TGCGCCAGCGCAGGGGATTTGTACGAGCAGTACTTC. The encoded protein is CASAGDLYEQYF.